This T cell receptor beta chain is drawn from a study of siplizumab effects on memory and regulatory T cells. Findings and limits, study-wide: Of the alloreactive clones, only a minor fraction mapped to unstimulated subsets. Both greater diversity than memory cells and a major contribution to the alloresponse seemed to characterize naive T cells. Siplizumab led to significantly less abundant alloreactive sequences that could be traced back to unstimulated CD4+ memory cells.

Comments on this clone: What it binds is unknown.

The CDR3 extends over 13 amino acids. V gave up 6 bases and J gave up 4 bases; unmatched junction bases: 1. CDR1 and CDR2 from the germline V gene are MNHEY and SVGAGI. Assay used: immunoSEQ multiplex PCR; TCRdb lists only in-frame clones, some missing. The sample carries some 100,000 clones, roughly 97% recorded once. For three donor pairs, CD4+ naive/memory and CD8+ naive/effector-memory/TEMRA unstimulated subsets were also sequenced. V usage is TRBV6-5 and J usage is TRBJ1-5; TRBD1 aligns across 9 bases. Specimen: naive CD4+ T cells sorted from blood. This receptor was identified in a human donor in good health. CDR3 in amino acids: CASSGTGNQPQHF. CDR3 nucleotide sequence: TGTGCCAGCAGCGGGACAGGGAATCAGCCCCAGCATTTT.